These T cell receptor beta chains were read from a single sample in a study of cytomegalovirus exposure and HLA in healthy donors. Assay: immunoSEQ multiplex PCR; the TCRdb copy retains only in-frame clones and omits some. The data contain about 200,000 clones, over 60% of them singletons. The specimen sequenced was PBMCs. Receptor source: a man aged 35 to 55 in good health and CMV-seronegative. The CDR3 runs from the conserved cysteine through the conserved F or W. The D gene is left open where the match is weak. Rows give clone size only sometimes, using once, few, many, or a class for an expanded clone.

v_gene	d_gene	j_gene	abundance	CDR3aa	CDR3nt
TRBV6-1	-	TRBJ2-6	-	CASSERIDNWANVLTF	TGTGCCAGCAGTGAAAGGATCGACAACTGGGCCAACGTCCTGACTTTC
TRBV25-1	-	TRBJ2-1	-	CASSEGAGAYNEQFF	TGTGCCAGCAGTGAAGGGGCAGGGGCCTACAATGAGCAGTTCTTC
TRBV28	-	TRBJ2-7	-	CASSPPRTELYEQYF	TGTGCCAGCAGTCCCCCCAGGACAGAGCTATACGAGCAGTACTTC
TRBV30	-	TRBJ2-5	-	CAYARRDATQYF	TGTGCTTATGCGCGCCGGGATGCGACCCAGTACTTC
TRBV4-2	TRBD2	TRBJ2-7	few	CASSQELAGGSSYEQYF	TGTGCCAGCAGCCAAGAGTTAGCGGGAGGGAGCTCCTACGAGCAGTACTTC
TRBV9	-	TRBJ1-1	-	CASSVALYGEAFF	TGTGCCAGCAGCGTAGCTTTGTACGGTGAAGCTTTCTTT
TRBV7-2	TRBD1	TRBJ2-7	few	CASSTWDRDHNEQYF	TGTGCCAGCAGCACCTGGGACAGGGATCACAACGAGCAGTACTTC
TRBV7-2	TRBD1	TRBJ2-7	-	CASALQGTQYF	TGTGCCAGCGCCCTACAGGGGACGCAGTACTTC
TRBV27	TRBD1	TRBJ2-7	-	CASRQPGQGTAEQYF	TGTGCCAGCAGGCAACCAGGACAGGGCACGGCCGAGCAGTACTTC
TRBV5-4	TRBD1	TRBJ2-3	few	CASSSTGQGADTQYF	TGTGCCAGCAGCTCCACGGGACAGGGGGCGGATACGCAGTATTTT
TRBV30	-	TRBJ2-7	few	CAWSVGASYEQYF	TGTGCCTGGAGTGTTGGGGCCTCCTACGAGCAGTACTTC
TRBV5-1	-	TRBJ2-7	-	CASSLASSPRAYEQYF	TGCGCCAGCAGCTTGGCTAGCTCCCCGAGGGCCTACGAGCAGTACTTC
TRBV2	-	TRBJ2-2	-	CASRWGVGELFF	TGTGCCAGCAGGTGGGGGGTCGGGGAGCTGTTTTTT
TRBV18	TRBD1	TRBJ2-5	-	CASSRGQGGIETQYF	TGTGCCAGCTCACGTGGACAGGGGGGAATTGAGACCCAGTACTTC
TRBV4-1	-	TRBJ1-5	-	CASSLYRSNQPQHF	TGTGCCAGCAGCTTATACCGGAGCAATCAGCCCCAGCATTTT
TRBV4-2	TRBD1	TRBJ2-1	-	CASSPDRYNEQFF	TGTGCCAGCAGCCCGGACAGGTACAATGAGCAGTTCTTC
TRBV4-1	TRBD2	TRBJ2-1	-	CASSQDGLAQPYNEQFF	TGCGCCAGCAGCCAAGACGGACTAGCCCAACCCTACAATGAGCAGTTCTTC
TRBV7-9	TRBD2	TRBJ2-3	few	CASSPVTSGTGADTQYF	TGTGCCAGCAGCCCCGTGACTAGCGGGACGGGGGCAGATACGCAGTATTTT